Listed below are T cell receptor beta chains from one sample, sequenced in a study of Ad26.COV2.S vaccination and SARS-CoV-2 variants. Produced via immunoSEQ multiplex PCR; TCRdb's table is partial and in-frame only. The sample gives around 420,000 clones, 85% to 90% of which show up once; 3.6% is in the top ten. This material consisted of peripheral blood, taken in a trial of Ad26.COV2.S vaccine versus placebo. The receptors come from a person aged 18 to 65 who received the Ad26.COV2.S COVID-19 vaccine or a placebo. Each CDR3 is given with its conserved first and last residue. Fields, in order: clone size, J gene, D gene, V gene, CDR3 DNA, CDR3 protein. D genes are given only for firm matches. Rows may omit the clone size; those that give it use once, few, many or a size class.

abundance: -; j_gene: TRBJ2-2; d_gene: -; v_gene: TRBV3-1/TRBV3-2; CDR3nt: TGTGCCAGCAGCCAGGAGAACACCGGGGAGCTGTTTTTT; CDR3aa: CASSQENTGELFF
abundance: -; j_gene: TRBJ2-2; d_gene: -; v_gene: TRBV5-1; CDR3nt: TGCGCCAGCAGCTTGGAAGGGGCAACCGGGGAGCTGTTTTTT; CDR3aa: CASSLEGATGELFF
abundance: few; j_gene: TRBJ1-5; d_gene: -; v_gene: TRBV19; CDR3nt: TGTGCCAGTAGTCTCCTCGACGAGGATCAGCCCCAGCATTTT; CDR3aa: CASSLLDEDQPQHF
abundance: once; j_gene: TRBJ1-6; d_gene: TRBD1; v_gene: TRBV6-6; CDR3nt: TGTGCCAGCAGTAGGGGGCTCTATTCACCCCTCCACTTT; CDR3aa: CASSRGLYSPLHF
abundance: -; j_gene: TRBJ1-2; d_gene: TRBD1; v_gene: TRBV3-1/TRBV3-2; CDR3nt: TGTGCCAGCAGCCAAGCCTTGAGGGGGCCTAGGGATGGCTACACCTTC; CDR3aa: CASSQALRGPRDGYTF
abundance: once; j_gene: TRBJ1-4; d_gene: -; v_gene: TRBV7-9; CDR3nt: TGTGCCAGCAGCTTTCCTAGTAATGAAAAACTGTTTTTT; CDR3aa: CASSFPSNEKLFF
abundance: -; j_gene: TRBJ1-6; d_gene: TRBD1; v_gene: TRBV11-2; CDR3nt: TGTGCCAGCAGCTCCACCCGGGACAGGAGCTCCTATAATTCACCCCTCCACTTT; CDR3aa: CASSSTRDRSSYNSPLHF
abundance: -; j_gene: TRBJ2-7; d_gene: TRBD1; v_gene: TRBV19; CDR3nt: TGTGCCACTTATCCCGGGACAGGGGTGGACTACGAGCAGTACTTC; CDR3aa: CATYPGTGVDYEQYF
abundance: -; j_gene: TRBJ2-5; d_gene: -; v_gene: TRBV6-6; CDR3nt: TGTGCCAGCAGTTACCGGACAGCAGGTGGGGAGACCCAGTACTTC; CDR3aa: CASSYRTAGGETQYF
abundance: once; j_gene: TRBJ1-5; d_gene: -; v_gene: TRBV7-6; CDR3nt: TGTGCCAGCAGCCCCGCGGCAGGGCCAGGTTATAGCAATCAGCCCCAGCATTTT; CDR3aa: CASSPAAGPGYSNQPQHF
abundance: few; j_gene: TRBJ2-1; d_gene: -; v_gene: TRBV10-2; CDR3nt: TGCGCCAGCAGTGAGCCCCTTTGGCTTTCCCGGCAAGGGCAGTTCTTC; CDR3aa: CASSEPLWLSRQGQFF
abundance: -; j_gene: TRBJ2-3; d_gene: TRBD2; v_gene: TRBV4-3; CDR3nt: TGCGCCAGCAGCCAAGCACTAGCGGGGTACACAGATACGCAGTATTTT; CDR3aa: CASSQALAGYTDTQYF
abundance: -; j_gene: TRBJ1-1; d_gene: -; v_gene: TRBV5-4; CDR3nt: TGTGCCAGCAGCTTGACAGGGCTGAACACTGAAGCTTTCTTT; CDR3aa: CASSLTGLNTEAFF
abundance: -; j_gene: TRBJ2-7; d_gene: -; v_gene: TRBV9; CDR3nt: TGTGCCAGCAGCGTAGCTGTGGCGGCTATGGGGCAGTACTTC; CDR3aa: CASSVAVAAMGQYF
abundance: -; j_gene: TRBJ2-1; d_gene: -; v_gene: TRBV6-2/TRBV6-3; CDR3nt: TGTGCCAGCAGTCCACACGGGCTGGAGCAGTTCTTC; CDR3aa: CASSPHGLEQFF
abundance: -; j_gene: TRBJ2-1; d_gene: -; v_gene: TRBV6-2/TRBV6-3; CDR3nt: TGTGCCAGCAGTTACGTAAGGGAGCAGTTCTTC; CDR3aa: CASSYVREQFF
abundance: -; j_gene: TRBJ1-2; d_gene: -; v_gene: TRBV10-3; CDR3nt: TGTGCCATCGGGGAGGTGTTTGGCTACACCTTC; CDR3aa: CAIGEVFGYTF
abundance: few; j_gene: TRBJ2-1; d_gene: -; v_gene: TRBV7-6; CDR3nt: TGTGCCAGCAGCAAGGGCCACTTTACCTACAATGAGCAGTTCTTC; CDR3aa: CASSKGHFTYNEQFF
abundance: -; j_gene: TRBJ2-3; d_gene: TRBD1; v_gene: TRBV28; CDR3nt: TGTGCCAGCAGTCCGCAACAGGGGACAGATACGCAGTATTTT; CDR3aa: CASSPQQGTDTQYF
abundance: -; j_gene: TRBJ2-5; d_gene: -; v_gene: TRBV5-1; CDR3nt: TGCGCCAGCAGCCTTCAAGCCAGCCAAGAGACCCAGTACTTC; CDR3aa: CASSLQASQETQYF
abundance: -; j_gene: TRBJ2-3; d_gene: TRBD2; v_gene: TRBV7-9; CDR3nt: TGTGCCAGCAGCCTCAGGGGTGGCGGGGGGACAGATACGCAGTATTTT; CDR3aa: CASSLRGGGGTDTQYF
abundance: -; j_gene: TRBJ2-7; d_gene: -; v_gene: TRBV30; CDR3nt: TGTGCCTGGAGTATTTCCTACGAGCAGTACTTC; CDR3aa: CAWSISYEQYF
abundance: -; j_gene: TRBJ2-4; d_gene: TRBD1; v_gene: TRBV28; CDR3nt: TGTGCCAGCAATACCCGGGACAGCTTAGCCAAAAACATTCAGTACTTC; CDR3aa: CASNTRDSLAKNIQYF
abundance: -; j_gene: TRBJ2-5; d_gene: -; v_gene: TRBV6-2/TRBV6-3; CDR3nt: TGTGCCAGCAGTTCAGGCTTTGGGACCCAGTACTTC; CDR3aa: CASSSGFGTQYF
abundance: -; j_gene: TRBJ2-2; d_gene: -; v_gene: TRBV4-2; CDR3nt: TGTGCCAGCAGCCAAGACCCAGGGAGTACCGGGGAGCTGTTTTTT; CDR3aa: CASSQDPGSTGELFF
abundance: -; j_gene: TRBJ2-6; d_gene: TRBD1; v_gene: TRBV10-3; CDR3nt: TGTGCCATCAGTACAAAAGGGACAGGGGTCTCTGGGGCCAACGTCCTGACTTTC; CDR3aa: CAISTKGTGVSGANVLTF
abundance: -; j_gene: TRBJ1-1; d_gene: -; v_gene: TRBV6-1; CDR3nt: TGTGCCAGCAGCCACGTACTCGACGGGGCTTTCTTT; CDR3aa: CASSHVLDGAFF
abundance: -; j_gene: TRBJ1-2; d_gene: -; v_gene: TRBV18; CDR3nt: TGTGCCAGCTCACCCCCCGGCAGTTATGGCTACACCTTC; CDR3aa: CASSPPGSYGYTF
abundance: -; j_gene: TRBJ1-5; d_gene: -; v_gene: TRBV30; CDR3nt: TGTGCCTGCGGCCAGGACAGCAATCAGCCCCAGCATTTT; CDR3aa: CACGQDSNQPQHF
abundance: once; j_gene: TRBJ1-2; d_gene: -; v_gene: TRBV24-1; CDR3nt: TGTGCCACCAGTGATCCGCGGGACGGGGAGGGCTTCTATGGCTACACCTTC; CDR3aa: CATSDPRDGEGFYGYTF
abundance: -; j_gene: TRBJ2-2; d_gene: TRBD1; v_gene: TRBV9; CDR3nt: TGTGCCAGCAGCAGATACAGGGGTGGCGGGGAGCTGTTTTTT; CDR3aa: CASSRYRGGGELFF
abundance: -; j_gene: TRBJ2-7; d_gene: -; v_gene: TRBV6-1; CDR3nt: TGTGCCAGCAGTGAACCAGGACGGGGGAGCGGGTACGAGCAGTACTTC; CDR3aa: CASSEPGRGSGYEQYF
abundance: -; j_gene: TRBJ1-1; d_gene: -; v_gene: TRBV28; CDR3nt: TGTGCCAGCAGTTTTTCCCGCAGGGGAAAGAACACTGAAGCTTTCTTT; CDR3aa: CASSFSRRGKNTEAFF
abundance: -; j_gene: TRBJ2-7; d_gene: -; v_gene: TRBV4-2; CDR3nt: TGTGCCAGCAGCCGCCCCCGGGACGGGGATTCCTACGAGCAGTACTTC; CDR3aa: CASSRPRDGDSYEQYF
abundance: -; j_gene: TRBJ2-5; d_gene: TRBD1; v_gene: TRBV6-5; CDR3nt: TGTGCCAGCAGTTACTCACTTGGGACAGGGGGCCAAGCCCAGTACTTC; CDR3aa: CASSYSLGTGGQAQYF
abundance: once; j_gene: TRBJ1-1; d_gene: -; v_gene: TRBV15; CDR3nt: TGTGCCACCAGCAGAGGATACGGACAGCAAGACACTGAAGCTTTCTTT; CDR3aa: CATSRGYGQQDTEAFF
abundance: -; j_gene: TRBJ2-7; d_gene: -; v_gene: TRBV28; CDR3nt: TGTGCCAGCAGTTTTGACCGGGCCAAACACTTC; CDR3aa: CASSFDRAKHF
abundance: -; j_gene: TRBJ1-1; d_gene: -; v_gene: TRBV24-1; CDR3nt: TGTGCCACCAGTGCACCAACAGGGACCGAAGCTTTCTTT; CDR3aa: CATSAPTGTEAFF
abundance: -; j_gene: TRBJ2-5; d_gene: -; v_gene: TRBV6-5; CDR3nt: TGTGCCAGCAGTTACAACCTCGGGGCGGAGACCCAGTACTTC; CDR3aa: CASSYNLGAETQYF
abundance: -; j_gene: TRBJ1-3; d_gene: -; v_gene: TRBV11-2; CDR3nt: TGTGCCAGCAGCCAAACCGGGTTCGGAAACACCATATATTTT; CDR3aa: CASSQTGFGNTIYF
abundance: -; j_gene: TRBJ1-1; d_gene: -; v_gene: TRBV19; CDR3nt: TGTGCCAGTAGTACTACCGGGGTGGGGAACACTGAAGCTTTCTTT; CDR3aa: CASSTTGVGNTEAFF
abundance: -; j_gene: TRBJ2-1; d_gene: TRBD2; v_gene: TRBV29-1; CDR3nt: TGCAGCGTTGCCCGGACTAGCGGGGGTGAGCAGTTCTTC; CDR3aa: CSVARTSGGEQFF
abundance: -; j_gene: TRBJ1-2; d_gene: -; v_gene: TRBV30; CDR3nt: TGTGCCAGTTCCCCGGAAGAATATGGCTACACCTTC; CDR3aa: CASSPEEYGYTF
abundance: -; j_gene: TRBJ1-5; d_gene: -; v_gene: TRBV5-6; CDR3nt: TGTGCCGGGTTCCAAGTAAAGCCCCAGCATTTT; CDR3aa: CAGFQVKPQHF
abundance: -; j_gene: TRBJ2-1; d_gene: TRBD2; v_gene: TRBV7-2; CDR3nt: TGTGCCAGCAGCTTAGATAGCGGGGGGAGCTCCTACAATGAGCAGTTCTTC; CDR3aa: CASSLDSGGSSYNEQFF
abundance: -; j_gene: TRBJ2-3; d_gene: -; v_gene: TRBV6-5; CDR3nt: TGTGCCAGCGCTGTTTTCGGCACAGATACGCAGTATTTT; CDR3aa: CASAVFGTDTQYF
abundance: once; j_gene: TRBJ1-1; d_gene: -; v_gene: TRBV30; CDR3nt: TGTGCCTGGAAACTCATGAACACTGAAGCTTTCTTT; CDR3aa: CAWKLMNTEAFF
abundance: -; j_gene: TRBJ2-3; d_gene: -; v_gene: TRBV24-1; CDR3nt: TGTGCCACCAGTGACGACGGTCCCTACACAGATACGCAGTATTTT; CDR3aa: CATSDDGPYTDTQYF
abundance: -; j_gene: TRBJ1-5; d_gene: -; v_gene: TRBV30; CDR3nt: TGTGCCTGGAGTGTACTCGGGTTGGTAGACTATAGCAATCAGCCCCAGCATTTT; CDR3aa: CAWSVLGLVDYSNQPQHF
abundance: -; j_gene: TRBJ1-3; d_gene: TRBD1; v_gene: TRBV5-5; CDR3nt: TGTGCCAGCAGCTTTGGTTGGGACAGGGGTTCGGGAAACACCATATATTTT; CDR3aa: CASSFGWDRGSGNTIYF
abundance: -; j_gene: TRBJ2-1; d_gene: -; v_gene: TRBV5-6; CDR3nt: TGTGCCAGCAGCTTAAAAGTTGAGCAGTTCTTC; CDR3aa: CASSLKVEQFF
abundance: -; j_gene: TRBJ1-2; d_gene: -; v_gene: TRBV4-3; CDR3nt: TGCGCCAGCAGCCATGGGGGGATCGGCGCTAACTATGGCTACACCTTC; CDR3aa: CASSHGGIGANYGYTF